This T cell receptor beta chain was captured in a study of beta chain features in type 1 diabetes. Study-wide results and caveats: There was a moderate but significant shortening of TCRB CDR3s in all four CD4+ subsets of Type 1 diabetes patients. Patients and controls would share equally any PCR tilt toward shorter templates. Researchers could not determine here whether HLA type influences TCRB rearrangement.

The authors sorted CD4+ naive, central memory, regulatory and stem cell-like memory cells via CD45RO/CCR7/CD25/CD127/CD95/CD27. Germline V gene data show CDR1 as MDHEN and CDR2 as SYDVKM. V lost 5 bases, J lost 7 bases, and 9 bases lay in between. The CDR3 totals 11 residues. Expressed TCRB transcripts were sequenced after all isolated RNA was converted to cDNA. For naive, central memory and regulatory T cell samples, reads averaged roughly 3.7 million. Method: immunoSEQ multiplex PCR; TCRdb's copy keeps in-frame clones and lacks some. The repertoire holds under 350,000 clones, less than 30% seen once, with 0.012% in the top ten. As for this clone: Its antigen is currently unknown.

The gene calls are TRBV28 and TRBJ2-7; D is undetermined. Sequencing used naive CD4+ T cells from blood. This receptor was identified in a woman aged 25-40 years with type 1 diabetes. Here the CDR3 reads CASSTTREQYF. The CDR3, as DNA: TGTGCCAGCAGTACCACGCGGGAGCAGTACTTC.